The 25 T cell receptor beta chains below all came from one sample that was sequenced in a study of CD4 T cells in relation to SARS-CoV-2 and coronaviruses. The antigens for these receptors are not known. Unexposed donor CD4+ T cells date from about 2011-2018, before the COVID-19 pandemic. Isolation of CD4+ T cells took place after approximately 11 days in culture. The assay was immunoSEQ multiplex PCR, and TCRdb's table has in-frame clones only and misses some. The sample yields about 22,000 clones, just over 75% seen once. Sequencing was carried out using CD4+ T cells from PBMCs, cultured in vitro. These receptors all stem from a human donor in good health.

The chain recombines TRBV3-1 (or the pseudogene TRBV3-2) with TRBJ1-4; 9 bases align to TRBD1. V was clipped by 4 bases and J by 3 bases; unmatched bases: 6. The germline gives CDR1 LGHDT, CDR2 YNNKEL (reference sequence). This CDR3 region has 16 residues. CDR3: CASSLTGGAANEKLFF. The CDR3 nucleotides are TGTGCCAGCAGCCTTACAGGGGGCGCGGCTAATGAAAAACTGTTTTTT.

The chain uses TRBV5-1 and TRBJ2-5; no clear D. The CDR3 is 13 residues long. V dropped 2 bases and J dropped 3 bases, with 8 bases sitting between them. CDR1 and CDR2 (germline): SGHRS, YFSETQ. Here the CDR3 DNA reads TGCGCCAGCAGCTTATACGTAGAAGAGACCCAGTACTTC. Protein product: CASSLYVEETQYF.

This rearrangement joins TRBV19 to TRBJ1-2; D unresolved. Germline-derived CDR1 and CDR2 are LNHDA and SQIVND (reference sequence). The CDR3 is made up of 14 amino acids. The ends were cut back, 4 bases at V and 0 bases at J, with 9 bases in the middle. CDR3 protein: CASSRTVTNYGYTF. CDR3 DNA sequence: TGTGCCAGTAGTAGAACGGTTACTAACTATGGCTACACCTTC.

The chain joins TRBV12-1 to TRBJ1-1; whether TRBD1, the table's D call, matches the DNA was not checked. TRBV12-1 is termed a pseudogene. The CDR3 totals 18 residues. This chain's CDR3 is CASSYIDRGIGRNTEAFF. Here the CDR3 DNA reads TGTGCCAGCAGCTACATAGACAGGGGAATTGGGAGAAACACTGAAGCTTTCTTT.

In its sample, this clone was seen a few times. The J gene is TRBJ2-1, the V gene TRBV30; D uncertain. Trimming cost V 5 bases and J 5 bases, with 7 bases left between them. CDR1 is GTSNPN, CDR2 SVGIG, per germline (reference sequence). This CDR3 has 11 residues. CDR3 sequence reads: CAWSFDNEQFF. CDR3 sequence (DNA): TGTGCCTGGTCTTTCGACAATGAGCAGTTCTTC.

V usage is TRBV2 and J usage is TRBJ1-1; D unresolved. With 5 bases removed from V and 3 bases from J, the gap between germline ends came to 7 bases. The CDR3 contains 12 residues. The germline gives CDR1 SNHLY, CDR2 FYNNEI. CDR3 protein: CASSSGYTEAFF. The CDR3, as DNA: TGTGCCAGCAGTTCGGGGTACACTGAAGCTTTCTTT.

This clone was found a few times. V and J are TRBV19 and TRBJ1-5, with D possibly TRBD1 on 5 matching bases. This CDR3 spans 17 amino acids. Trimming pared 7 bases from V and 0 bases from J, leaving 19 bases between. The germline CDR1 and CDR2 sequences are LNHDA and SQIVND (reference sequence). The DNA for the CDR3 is TGTGCCAGTACCGCAGACAGAGGGGCTTATAGCAATCAGCCCCAGCATTTT. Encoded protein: CASTADRGAYSNQPQHF.

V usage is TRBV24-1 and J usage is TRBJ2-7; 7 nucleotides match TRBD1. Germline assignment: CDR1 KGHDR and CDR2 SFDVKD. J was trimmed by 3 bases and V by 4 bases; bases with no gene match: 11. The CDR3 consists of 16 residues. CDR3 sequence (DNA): TGTGCCACCAGTGAATCTCCGGGACAGCGAAACTACGAGCAGTACTTC. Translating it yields CATSESPGQRNYEQYF.

The CDR3, as DNA: TGTGCCAGCTCACCACCTAACGTTGCCGGGAGGTACGAGCAGTACTTC. Protein product: CASSPPNVAGRYEQYF. This chain uses TRBV18 with TRBJ2-7, with 7 bases lining up with TRBD2. Germline loops: CDR1 KGHSH, CDR2 LQKENI. This CDR3 spans 16 amino acids. V shed 0 bases, J shed 4 bases, and the junction held 9 bases outside the gene matches.

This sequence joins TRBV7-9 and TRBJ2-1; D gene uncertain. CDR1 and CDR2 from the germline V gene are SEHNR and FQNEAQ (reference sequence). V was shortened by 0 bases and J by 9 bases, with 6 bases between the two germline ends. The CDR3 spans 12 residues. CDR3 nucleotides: TGTGCCAGCAGCTTAGCGCGAAGTGAGCAGTTCTTC. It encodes CASSLARSEQFF.

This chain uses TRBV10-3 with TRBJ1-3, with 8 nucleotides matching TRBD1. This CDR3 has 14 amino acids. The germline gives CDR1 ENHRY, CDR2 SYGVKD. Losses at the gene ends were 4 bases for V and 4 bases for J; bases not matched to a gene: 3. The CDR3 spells CAISGTGLGNTIYF. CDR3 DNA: TGTGCCATCAGTGGGACAGGGCTAGGAAACACCATATATTTT.

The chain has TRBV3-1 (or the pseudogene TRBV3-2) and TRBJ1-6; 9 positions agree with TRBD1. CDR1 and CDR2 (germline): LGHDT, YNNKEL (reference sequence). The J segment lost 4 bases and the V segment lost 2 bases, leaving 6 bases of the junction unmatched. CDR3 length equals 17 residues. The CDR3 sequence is CASSQSGGQGYNSPLHF. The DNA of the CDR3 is TGTGCCAGCAGCCAATCGGGGGGACAGGGTTATAATTCACCCCTCCACTTT.

This chain's CDR3 is CASNLQGTNEKLFF. CDR3 DNA sequence: TGTGCCAGCAACTTACAGGGGACTAATGAAAAACTGTTTTTT. V and J are TRBV28 and TRBJ1-4, with TRBD1 matching over 7 bases. The J segment lost 2 bases and the V segment lost 7 bases, leaving 4 bases of the junction unmatched. Germline V CDR1 and CDR2: MDHEN, SYDVKM. This CDR3 region has 14 residues.

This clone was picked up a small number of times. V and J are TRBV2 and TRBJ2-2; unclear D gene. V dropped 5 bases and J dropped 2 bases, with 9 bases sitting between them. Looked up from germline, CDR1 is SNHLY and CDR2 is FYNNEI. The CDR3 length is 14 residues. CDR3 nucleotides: TGTGCCAGCAGTAAGGCCCGAAACACCGGGGAGCTGTTTTTT. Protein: CASSKARNTGELFF.

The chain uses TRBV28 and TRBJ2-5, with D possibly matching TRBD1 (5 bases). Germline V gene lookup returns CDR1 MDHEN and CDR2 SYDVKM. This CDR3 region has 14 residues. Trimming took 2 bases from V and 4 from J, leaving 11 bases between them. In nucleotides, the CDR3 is TGTGCCAGCAGTTTAGTAGGGGTCCGAGAGACCCAGTACTTC. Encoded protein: CASSLVGVRETQYF.

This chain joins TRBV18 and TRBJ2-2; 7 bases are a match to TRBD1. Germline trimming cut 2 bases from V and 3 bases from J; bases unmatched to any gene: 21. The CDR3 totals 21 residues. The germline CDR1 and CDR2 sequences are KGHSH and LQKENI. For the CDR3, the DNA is TGTGCCAGCTCACCAAGGCCCCGACAGGGATTAGGATTTGGTGACACCGGGGAGCTGTTTTTT. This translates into CASSPRPRQGLGFGDTGELFF.

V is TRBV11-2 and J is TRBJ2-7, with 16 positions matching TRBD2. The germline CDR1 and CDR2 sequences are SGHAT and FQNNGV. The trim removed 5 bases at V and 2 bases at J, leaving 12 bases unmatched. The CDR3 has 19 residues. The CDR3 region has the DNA TGTGCCAGCAGCCCCTTTCCGGGACTAGCGGGAGGGTCGGCCTACGAGCAGTACTTC. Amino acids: CASSPFPGLAGGSAYEQYF.

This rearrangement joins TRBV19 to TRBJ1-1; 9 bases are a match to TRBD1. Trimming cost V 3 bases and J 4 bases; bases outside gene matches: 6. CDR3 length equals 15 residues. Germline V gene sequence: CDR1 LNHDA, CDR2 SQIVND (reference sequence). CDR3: CASSIGTGSPTEAFF. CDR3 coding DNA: TGTGCCAGTAGTATTGGGACAGGGTCGCCCACTGAAGCTTTCTTT.

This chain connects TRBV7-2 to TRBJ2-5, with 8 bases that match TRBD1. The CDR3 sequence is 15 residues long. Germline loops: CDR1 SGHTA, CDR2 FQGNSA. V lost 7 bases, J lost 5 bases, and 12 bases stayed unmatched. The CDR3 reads CASNDRGRSEETQYF. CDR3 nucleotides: TGTGCCAGCAACGACAGGGGTCGGTCAGAGGAGACCCAGTACTTC.

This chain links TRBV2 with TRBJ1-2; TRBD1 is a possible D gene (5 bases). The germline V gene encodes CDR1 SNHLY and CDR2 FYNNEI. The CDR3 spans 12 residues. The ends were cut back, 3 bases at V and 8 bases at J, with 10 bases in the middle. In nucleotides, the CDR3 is TGTGCCAGCAGTGACGGGGCAGGGGGCTACACCTTC. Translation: CASSDGAGGYTF.

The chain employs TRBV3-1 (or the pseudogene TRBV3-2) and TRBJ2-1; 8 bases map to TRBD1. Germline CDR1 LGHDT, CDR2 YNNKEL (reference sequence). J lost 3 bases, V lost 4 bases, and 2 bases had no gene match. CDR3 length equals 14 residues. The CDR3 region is CASSRGTGYNEQFF. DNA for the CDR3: TGTGCCAGCAGCCGGGGGACAGGCTACAATGAGCAGTTCTTC.

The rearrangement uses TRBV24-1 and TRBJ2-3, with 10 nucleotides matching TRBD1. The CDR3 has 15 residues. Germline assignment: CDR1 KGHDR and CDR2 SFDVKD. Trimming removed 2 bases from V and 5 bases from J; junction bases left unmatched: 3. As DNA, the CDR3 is TGTGCCACCAGTGATTCGGGACAGGGGATAGATACGCAGTATTTT. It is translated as CATSDSGQGIDTQYF.

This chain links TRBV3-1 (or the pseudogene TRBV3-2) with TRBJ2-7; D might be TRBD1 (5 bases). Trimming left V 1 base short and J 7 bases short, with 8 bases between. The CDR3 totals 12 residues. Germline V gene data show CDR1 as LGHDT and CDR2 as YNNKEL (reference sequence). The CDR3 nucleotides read TGTGCCAGCAGCCAAGGGAAGGGGGAGCAGTACTTC. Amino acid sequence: CASSQGKGEQYF.

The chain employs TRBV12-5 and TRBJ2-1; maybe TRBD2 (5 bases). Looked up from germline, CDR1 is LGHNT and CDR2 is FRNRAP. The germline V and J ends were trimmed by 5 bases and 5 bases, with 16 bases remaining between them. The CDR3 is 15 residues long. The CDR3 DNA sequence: TGTGCTAGTGGTACGAGCGGCCAAACACACAATGAGCAGTTCTTC. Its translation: CASGTSGQTHNEQFF.

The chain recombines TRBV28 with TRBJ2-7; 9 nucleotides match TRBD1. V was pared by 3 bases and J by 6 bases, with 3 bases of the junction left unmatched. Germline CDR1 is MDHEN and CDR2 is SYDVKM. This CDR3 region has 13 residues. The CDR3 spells CASSFPTGGEQYF. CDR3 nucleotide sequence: TGTGCCAGCAGTTTCCCGACAGGGGGCGAGCAGTACTTC.